This TCR beta chain comes out of a study of CD8+ T cells in alopecia areata. Study information: Treated patients swallowed 5 to 10 mg of oral tofacitinib twice daily.

Investigators sorted PBMCs to obtain both CD4+ and CD8+ T cells. CDR1 and CDR2 from the germline V gene are LNHNV and YYDKDF (reference sequence). This CDR3 is 16 amino acids long. V lost 5 bases, J lost 0 bases, and 11 bases lay in between. Extracted RNA was reverse transcribed into cDNA, the sequencing template. Assay: immunoSEQ multiplex PCR; the TCRdb copy retains only in-frame clones and omits some. The sample records about 140,000 clones, 40% to 65% being singletons. Broader study findings: Across lesional scalp, and particularly alopecia totalis/universalis, clonality surpassed that of normal scalp.

Details on this clone: The antigen is unknown.

The sequencing here drew on CD4+ T cells sorted from blood, taken at week 0. This chain joins TRBV15 and TRBJ2-6; D perhaps matches TRBD2 (6 bases). This sequence was found in a human donor with alopecia areata. This CDR3 is CATSRGIDSGANVLTF. CDR3 coding DNA: TGTGCCACCAGCCGGGGGATAGACTCTGGGGCCAACGTCCTGACTTTC.